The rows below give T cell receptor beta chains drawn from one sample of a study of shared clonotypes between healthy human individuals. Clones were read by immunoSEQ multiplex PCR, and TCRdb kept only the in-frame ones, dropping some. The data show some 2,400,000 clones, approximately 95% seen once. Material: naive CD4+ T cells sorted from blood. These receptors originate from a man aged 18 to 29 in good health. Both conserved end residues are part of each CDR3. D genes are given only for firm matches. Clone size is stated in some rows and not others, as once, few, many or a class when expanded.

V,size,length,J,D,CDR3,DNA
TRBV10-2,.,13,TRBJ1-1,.,CASSEHLGTEAFF,TGCGCCAGCAGTGAGCACCTTGGCACTGAAGCTTTCTTT
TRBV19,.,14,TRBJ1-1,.,CASTFSGLNTEAFF,TGTGCCAGTACCTTCTCGGGGCTGAACACTGAAGCTTTCTTT
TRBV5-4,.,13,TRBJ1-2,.,CASSLLGKDGYTF,TGTGCCAGCAGCTTGCTGGGGAAGGATGGCTACACCTTC
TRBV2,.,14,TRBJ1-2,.,CASSEGASNYGYTF,TGTGCCAGCAGTGAAGGAGCATCTAACTATGGCTACACCTTC
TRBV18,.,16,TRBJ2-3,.,CASSPPDSFRADTQYF,TGTGCCAGCTCACCTCCGGACAGTTTCAGGGCGGATACGCAGTATTTT
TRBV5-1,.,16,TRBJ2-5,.,CASSFGGYGVIETQYF,TGCGCCAGCAGCTTCGGAGGGTATGGGGTGATAGAGACCCAGTACTTC
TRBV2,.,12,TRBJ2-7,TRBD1,CASRGQRSEQYF,TGTGCCAGCAGGGGACAGCGGTCCGAGCAGTACTTC
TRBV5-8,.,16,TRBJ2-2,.,CASSLGGMIGTGELFF,TGTGCCAGCAGCCTGGGGGGCATGATAGGCACCGGGGAGCTGTTTTTT
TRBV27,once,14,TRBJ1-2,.,CASSSSQGWYGYTF,TGTGCCAGCAGTTCCTCGCAGGGTTGGTATGGCTACACCTTC
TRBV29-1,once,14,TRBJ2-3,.,CSVDGLAGPDTQYF,TGCAGCGTTGACGGGCTAGCCGGGCCAGATACGCAGTATTTT
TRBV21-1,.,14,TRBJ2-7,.,CASSEPFAGCEQYF,TGTGCCAGCAGCGAGCCCTTTGCGGGTTGCGAGCAGTACTTC
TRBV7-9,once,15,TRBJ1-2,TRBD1,CASSVRGNTNYGYTF,TGTGCCAGCAGCGTCAGGGGGAACACTAACTATGGCTACACCTTC
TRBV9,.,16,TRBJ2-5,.,CASSAGPQGGQETQYF,TGTGCCAGCAGCGCAGGGCCCCAGGGGGGTCAAGAGACCCAGTACTTC
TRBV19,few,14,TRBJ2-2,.,CASSSPANTGELFF,TGTGCCAGTAGTAGCCCTGCGAACACCGGGGAGCTGTTTTTT
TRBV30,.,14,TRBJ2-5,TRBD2,CAWSVTGLAKTQYF,TGTGCCTGGAGTGTAACGGGACTAGCGAAGACCCAGTACTTC
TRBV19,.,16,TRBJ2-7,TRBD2,CASSPRLAGGTYEQYF,TGTGCCAGTAGTCCTCGACTAGCGGGAGGGACCTACGAGCAGTACTTC
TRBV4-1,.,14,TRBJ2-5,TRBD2,CASSRLAGWETQYF,TGCGCCAGCAGCCGGCTAGCGGGGTGGGAGACCCAGTACTTC
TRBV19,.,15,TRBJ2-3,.,CASSIRAGFGNTQYF,TGTGCCAGTAGTATAAGGGCGGGGTTCGGAAATACGCAGTATTTT
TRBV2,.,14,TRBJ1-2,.,CASSEAPGGYGYTF,TGTGCCAGCAGTGAAGCGCCGGGCGGCTATGGCTACACCTTC
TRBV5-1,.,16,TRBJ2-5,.,CASSFNLRRGEETQYF,TGCGCCAGCAGCTTCAATTTGCGTCGGGGAGAAGAGACCCAGTACTTC
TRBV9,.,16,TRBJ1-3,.,CASSGSGAFSGNTIYF,TGTGCCAGCAGCGGAAGCGGGGCATTCTCTGGAAACACCATATATTTT
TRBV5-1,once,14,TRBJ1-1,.,CASSLRRGNTEAFF,TGCGCCAGCAGCTTGCGGAGGGGTAACACTGAAGCTTTCTTT
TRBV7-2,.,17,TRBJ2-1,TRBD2,CASSLAVSGLAGGKGFF,TGTGCCAGCAGCTTAGCCGTGTCGGGACTAGCGGGAGGGAAGGGGTTCTTC
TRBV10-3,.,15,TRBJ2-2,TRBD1,CAIRPGQGATGELFF,TGTGCCATCAGGCCGGGACAGGGGGCGACCGGGGAGCTGTTTTTT
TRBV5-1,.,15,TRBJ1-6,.,CASRTAGAENSPLHF,TGCGCCAGCAGGACCGCGGGCGCCGAGAATTCACCCCTCCACTTT
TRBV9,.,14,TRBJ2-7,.,CASSPGLGTYEQYF,TGTGCCAGCAGCCCGGGACTGGGGACCTACGAGCAGTACTTC
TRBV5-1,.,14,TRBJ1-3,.,CASSSGSSGNTIYF,TGCGCCAGCAGCTCGGGGTCGTCAGGAAACACCATATATTTT
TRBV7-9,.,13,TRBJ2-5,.,CASVRGAGETQYF,TGTGCCAGCGTAAGGGGCGCGGGGGAGACCCAGTACTTC
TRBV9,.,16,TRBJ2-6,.,CASSGDGFSGANVLTF,TGTGCCAGCAGCGGTGACGGTTTCTCTGGGGCCAACGTCCTGACTTTC
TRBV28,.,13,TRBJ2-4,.,CASSPGQRNIQYF,TGTGCCAGCAGTCCCGGACAGAGAAACATTCAGTACTTC
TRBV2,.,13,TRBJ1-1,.,CASTLDGNTEAFF,TGTGCCAGCACCCTCGACGGGAACACTGAAGCTTTCTTT
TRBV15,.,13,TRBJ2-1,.,CATSRVAPNEQFF,TGTGCCACCAGCAGAGTAGCCCCCAATGAGCAGTTCTTC
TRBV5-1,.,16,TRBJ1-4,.,CASSLVSNDPDEKLFF,TGCGCCAGCAGCTTGGTGTCCAACGACCCCGATGAAAAACTGTTTTTT
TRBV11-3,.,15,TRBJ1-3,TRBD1,CASSPGTGSGNTIYF,TGTGCCAGCAGCCCAGGGACAGGGAGTGGAAACACCATATATTTT
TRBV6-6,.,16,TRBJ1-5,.,CASSYSIGILNQPQHF,TGTGCCAGCAGTTACTCGATAGGGATCCTCAATCAGCCCCAGCATTTT
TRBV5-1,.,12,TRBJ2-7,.,CASSLQGPEQYF,TGCGCCAGCAGCTTACAGGGACCCGAGCAGTACTTC
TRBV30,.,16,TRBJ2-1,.,CAWSLPASPFINEQFF,TGTGCCTGGAGCTTACCGGCGTCACCTTTTATCAATGAGCAGTTCTTC
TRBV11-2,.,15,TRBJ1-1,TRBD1,CASSLVGTANTEAFF,TGTGCCAGCAGCTTAGTAGGGACAGCGAACACTGAAGCTTTCTTT
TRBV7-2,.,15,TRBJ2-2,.,CASSSARGNTGELFF,TGTGCCAGCAGCTCCGCAAGGGGGAACACCGGGGAGCTGTTTTTT
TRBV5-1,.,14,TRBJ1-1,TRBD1,CASRPGTGNTEAFF,TGCGCCAGCAGGCCCGGGACAGGGAACACTGAAGCTTTCTTT
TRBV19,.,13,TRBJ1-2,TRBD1,CASSRQTGTGYTF,TGTGCCAGTAGTAGACAGACAGGGACCGGCTACACCTTC
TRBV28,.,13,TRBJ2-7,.,CASSLGPTYEQYF,TGTGCCAGCAGTTTAGGGCCTACCTACGAGCAGTACTTC
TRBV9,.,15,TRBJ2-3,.,CASSVAPGVGDTQYF,TGTGCCAGCAGCGTAGCTCCAGGGGTGGGAGATACGCAGTATTTT
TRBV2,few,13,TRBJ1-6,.,CASTPRRGSPLHF,TGTGCCAGCACCCCAAGGAGGGGATCACCCCTCCACTTT
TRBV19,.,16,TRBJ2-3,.,CASSIRGDGGTDTQYF,TGTGCCAGTAGTATAAGGGGGGACGGAGGCACAGATACGCAGTATTTT
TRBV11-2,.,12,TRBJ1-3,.,CASSFQGTAIYF,TGTGCCAGCAGCTTTCAGGGTACGGCCATATATTTT
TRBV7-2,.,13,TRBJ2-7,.,CASTPERDYEQYF,TGTGCCAGCACCCCAGAGAGGGACTACGAGCAGTACTTC
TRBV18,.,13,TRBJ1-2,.,CASSPEEVVSYTF,TGTGCCAGCTCACCAGAGGAGGTCGTAAGCTACACCTTC
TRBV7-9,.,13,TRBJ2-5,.,CASGFAGQETQYF,TGTGCCAGCGGATTCGCGGGGCAAGAGACCCAGTACTTC
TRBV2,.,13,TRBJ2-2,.,CASSESGTGELFF,TGTGCCAGCAGTGAATCGGGCACCGGGGAGCTGTTTTTT
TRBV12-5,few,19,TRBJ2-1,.,CASGLVVPWAATSYNEQFF,TGTGCTAGTGGTTTGGTAGTCCCCTGGGCCGCTACCTCCTACAATGAGCAGTTCTTC
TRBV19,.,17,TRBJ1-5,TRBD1,CASSIWGGQGSNQPQHF,TGTGCCAGTAGTATTTGGGGGGGACAGGGCTCCAATCAGCCCCAGCATTTT
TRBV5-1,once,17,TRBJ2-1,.,CASSYQTPPARNNEQFF,TGCGCCAGCAGCTACCAGACACCCCCAGCCCGGAACAATGAGCAGTTCTTC
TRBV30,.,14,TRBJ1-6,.,CAWRTGGEESPLHF,TGTGCCTGGAGGACCGGGGGGGAAGAGTCACCCCTCCACTTT
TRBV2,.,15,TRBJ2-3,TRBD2,CASRIAGGATDTQYF,TGTGCCAGCAGGATAGCGGGAGGCGCCACAGATACGCAGTATTTT
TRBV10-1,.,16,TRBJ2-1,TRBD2,CASSRGLQREGSVRFF,TGCGCCAGCTCCAGGGGCCTCCAGCGGGAGGGTTCCGTCCGGTTCTTC
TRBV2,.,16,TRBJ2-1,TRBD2,CASRDLAGRTYNEQFF,TGTGCCAGCAGGGATCTAGCGGGGAGAACCTACAATGAGCAGTTCTTC